This entry lists 28 T cell receptor beta chains sequenced from one sample in a study of blood T cell repertoires in COVID-19. Profiling relied on immunoSEQ multiplex PCR, and the TCRdb table lists in-frame clones only, not all of them. The sample holds 200,000 to 300,000 clones, around 89% seen once. Sequencing was carried out using peripheral blood. The receptors were gathered from a woman in her thirties or forties who had recovered from COVID-19.

The chain carries TRBV25-1 and TRBJ1-5; 7 bases align to TRBD1. V was pared by 3 bases and J by 3 bases, with 2 bases of the junction left unmatched. In germline, CDR1 is MGHDK, CDR2 SYGVNS. The CDR3 length is 14 residues. CDR3 in amino acids: CASSETGYNQPQHF. In DNA form, the CDR3 reads TGTGCCAGCAGTGAGACAGGGTACAATCAGCCCCAGCATTTT.

The chain carries TRBV7-6 and TRBJ2-5; weak D call: TRBD1 (8 bases). The V end lost 1 base, the J end lost 5 bases, and 26 bases lay between the germline ends. The CDR3 length is 19 residues. CDR1 and CDR2 (germline): SGHVS, FNYEAQ. CDR3 sequence (DNA): TGTGCCAGCAGCTTAGTTGGGGGGGCCCCGGACAGGGTTTGGGAGACCCAGTACTTC. Its protein product is CASSLVGGAPDRVWETQYF. Using reference TRBV7-6 and TRBJ2-5 for the parts outside the CDR3, the full variable domain is GAGVSQSPRYKVTKRGQDVALRCDPISGHVSLYWYRQALGQGPEFLTYFNYEAQQDKSGLPNDRFSAERPEGSISTLTIQRTEQRDSAMYRCASSLVGGAPDRVWETQYFGPGTRLLVL.

The table lists this clone with a count of one. The rearrangement links TRBV15 to TRBJ2-3; 9 bases are a match to TRBD1. The CDR3 totals 15 residues. V trimming: 3 bases; J trimming: 5 bases; junction bases outside the gene matches: 6. Germline CDR1 is LNHNV and CDR2 is YYDKDF (reference sequence). The CDR3 loop is CATSRGQGSGDTQYF. CDR3 DNA: TGTGCCACCAGCAGGGGACAGGGTTCGGGAGATACGCAGTATTTT. The full variable domain, with the rest looked up from reference TRBV15 and TRBJ2-3, is DAMVIQNPRYQVTQFGKPVTLSCSQTLNHNVMYWYQQKSSQAPKLLFHYYDKDFNNEADTPDNFQSRRPNTSFCFLDIRSPGLGDTAMYLCATSRGQGSGDTQYFGPGTRLTVL.

This sequence joins TRBV4-3 and TRBJ2-5, with 10 positions matching TRBD2. The CDR3 sequence is 16 residues long. V dropped 3 bases and J dropped 5; count of bases not matched to a gene: 9. From germline, CDR1 is LGHNA and CDR2 YSLEER. As DNA, the CDR3 is TGCGCCAGCAGCCATGGGAGCGGGAGGGGCGTGGAGACCCAGTACTTC. Its translation: CASSHGSGRGVETQYF.

V and J are TRBV30 and TRBJ1-2; D is possibly TRBD1 (6 bases). Per germline, CDR1 GTSNPN and CDR2 SVGIG (reference sequence). The V gene lost 3 bases and the J gene lost 4 bases, with 12 bases spanning the gap. This CDR3 comprises 13 residues. CDR3 coding DNA: TGTGCCTGGAGAGCGACAGGTTCCTATGGCTACACCTTC. This codes for CAWRATGSYGYTF. Full variable domain (remainder filled in from reference TRBV30 and TRBJ1-2): SQTIHQWPATLVQPVGSPLSLECTVEGTSNPNLYWYRQAAGRGLQLLFYSVGIGQISSEVPQNLSASRPQDRQFILSSKKLLLSDSGFYLCAWRATGSYGYTFGSGTRLTVV.

In its sample, this clone was seen once. The chain carries TRBV4-3 and TRBJ1-1; D is unresolved. This CDR3 is 13 amino acids long. V dropped 3 bases and J dropped 2 bases, with 7 bases sitting between them. Germline V gives CDR1 LGHNA, CDR2 YSLEER. The CDR3 sequence: CASSQGENTEAFF. The CDR3 DNA reads TGCGCCAGCAGCCAGGGAGAAAACACTGAAGCTTTCTTT.

V is TRBV30 and J is TRBJ1-2, with 9 nucleotides matching TRBD1. From germline, CDR1 is GTSNPN and CDR2 SVGIG (reference sequence). The CDR3 runs to 14 residues. J lost 4 bases, V lost 0 bases, and 3 bases had no gene match. The CDR3 DNA follows: TGTGCCTGGAGTGTAACAGGGGGCTTCTATGGCTACACCTTC. Translation gives CAWSVTGGFYGYTF.

The genes are TRBV30 and TRBJ2-1, with D possibly matching TRBD2 (5 bases). V was cut by 4 bases and J by 10 bases, with 20 bases left in between. The germline CDR1 and CDR2 sequences are GTSNPN and SVGIG (reference sequence). The CDR3 extends over 14 amino acids. As DNA, the CDR3 is TGTGCCTGGACCCTCGGGGTTCCGACGGGGGAGCAGTTCTTC. Translating it yields CAWTLGVPTGEQFF.

This sequence joins TRBV25-1 and TRBJ2-3; D remains ambiguous. The V end was cut by 5 bases, the J end by 1 base, with 10 bases between. This CDR3 comprises 14 residues. CDR1 MGHDK and CDR2 SYGVNS come from the germline V gene. CDR3 nucleotide sequence: TGTGCCAGCAGTCCCGAGCTGGGCACAGATACGCAGTATTTT. It encodes CASSPELGTDTQYF.

This clone was counted a single time. This chain uses TRBV6-2 or TRBV6-3 with TRBJ1-1, with a tentative D call TRBD1 (6 bases). The germline CDR1 and CDR2 sequences are MNHEY and SVGEGT. The germline V and J ends were trimmed by 7 bases and 4 bases, with 16 bases remaining between them. The CDR3 extends over 14 amino acids. The CDR3: CASTPPGVGTEAFF. The CDR3 DNA sequence: TGTGCCAGCACCCCCCCAGGGGTCGGCACTGAAGCTTTCTTT.

The chain is built from TRBV3-1 (or the pseudogene TRBV3-2) and TRBJ1-2; 11 positions agree with TRBD1. Germline V gives CDR1 LGHDT, CDR2 YNNKEL (reference sequence). This CDR3 contains 15 residues. With V trimmed by 4 bases and J by 1 base, 2 bases remained unmatched. The CDR3 sequence: CASSPGTGGNYGYTF. Written as DNA, the CDR3 is TGTGCCAGCAGCCCAGGGACAGGGGGTAACTATGGCTACACCTTC.

The chain links TRBV6-5 to TRBJ2-1, with a tentative D call TRBD1 (5 bases). Trimming cost V 1 base and J 5 bases, with 6 bases left between them. This CDR3 is 13 amino acids long. CDR1 is MNHEY and CDR2 is SVGAGI in the germline V gene. The CDR3 protein is CASSYLGHNEQFF. The CDR3 DNA sequence: TGTGCCAGCAGTTACTTGGGGCACAATGAGCAGTTCTTC.

V usage is TRBV4-2 and J usage is TRBJ2-1; 7 bases line up with TRBD2. The CDR3 loop spans 16 amino acids. Germline CDR1 LGHNA, CDR2 YNFKEQ. J gave up 7 bases and V 1 base, and 10 bases lay outside the gene matches. In DNA, the CDR3 is TGTGCCAGCAGCCAAGGCCTAGCGGCCCCTGGGAATGAGCAGTTCTTC. It codes for CASSQGLAAPGNEQFF.

The chain employs TRBV4-3 and TRBJ2-3; a possible D gene is TRBD2 (6 bases). There are 16 residues in the CDR3. Germline-derived CDR1 and CDR2 are LGHNA and YSLEER. Trimming left V 0 bases short and J 1 base short, with 11 bases between. CDR3 loop: CASSQELSGGTDTQYF. The CDR3 region has the DNA TGCGCCAGCAGCCAAGAGCTTAGCGGCGGCACAGATACGCAGTATTTT.

The V call is TRBV19, the J call TRBJ2-1, with D possibly matching TRBD2 (6 bases). CDR1 is LNHDA, CDR2 SQIVND, per germline (reference sequence). Deletions cut 8 bases from V and 9 bases from J, with 17 bases between. CDR3 length: 13 residues. CDR3 nucleotide sequence: TGTGCCAGTCTTCAACCCCCGCGGGGTGAGCAGTTCTTC. It is translated as CASLQPPRGEQFF.

The chain links TRBV5-5 to TRBJ2-5; possible D gene TRBD1, 5 bases. The CDR3 covers 12 residues. Trimming cost V 4 bases and J 4 bases, with 8 bases left between them. The germline V gene has CDR1 SGHKS and CDR2 YYEKEE (reference sequence). In nucleotides, the CDR3 is TGTGCCAGCAGCCCTGGGGCAGAGACCCAGTACTTC. Protein: CASSPGAETQYF.

The chain employs TRBV6-5 and TRBJ2-2, with 7 bases lining up with TRBD2. The CDR3 extends over 14 amino acids. V gave up 8 bases and J gave up 4 bases; unmatched junction bases: 7. CDR1 MNHEY and CDR2 SVGAGI come from the germline V gene. The CDR3 loop is CASCMGGGTGELFF. CDR3 DNA sequence: TGTGCCAGCTGCATGGGGGGGGGCACCGGGGAGCTGTTTTTT.

To note about this clone: This same CDR3 is encoded by further DNA sequences in the sample. This chain connects TRBV9 to TRBJ2-7; 7 bases map to TRBD2. The CDR3 spans 15 residues. Germline CDR1 is SGDLS and CDR2 is YYNGEE. Trimming cost V 0 bases and J 0 bases; bases outside gene matches: 3. The CDR3 here is CASSVGASGSYEQYF. DNA for the CDR3: TGTGCCAGCAGCGTAGGGGCTAGCGGCTCCTACGAGCAGTACTTC.

The chain employs TRBV12-3 or TRBV12-4 and TRBJ2-5, with D perhaps TRBD1 (5 bases). The CDR3 extends over 13 amino acids. Trimming removed 3 bases at V and 5 bases at J, with 10 bases between. CDR3 in DNA: TGTGCCAGCAGTTTTCAGGGCGTTGAGACCCAGTACTTC. Its protein product is CASSFQGVETQYF.

J is TRBJ2-7 and V is TRBV29-1, with TRBD1 as a possible D gene (5 bases). This CDR3 contains 14 residues. Looked up from germline, CDR1 is SQVTM and CDR2 is ANQGSEA. The ends were cut back, 0 bases at V and 7 bases at J, with 16 bases in the middle. The CDR3 coding sequence is TGCAGCGTTGAAGATCTTCCAGGGCCGTGGGAGCAGTACTTC. Its translation: CSVEDLPGPWEQYF.

The rearrangement joins TRBV7-2 to TRBJ2-7, with 8 bases that match TRBD2. The CDR3 is 15 amino acids. The V gene end was trimmed by 5 bases and the J gene end by 4 bases; junction bases not matched to a gene: 10. The germline V gene has CDR1 SGHTA and CDR2 FQGNSA. The chain's CDR3 is CASSTGGASGYEQYF. The CDR3 region has the DNA TGTGCCAGCAGCACGGGGGGGGCTTCGGGGTACGAGCAGTACTTC.

J is TRBJ2-5 and V is TRBV11-2, with TRBD2 identical over 12 bases. With V trimmed by 5 bases and J by 7 bases, 8 bases remained unmatched. CDR3 length equals 15 residues. Germline V gene data show CDR1 as SGHAT and CDR2 as FQNNGV. The CDR3 reads CASSPLAGGEGTQYF. The CDR3, as DNA: TGTGCCAGCAGCCCCCTAGCGGGAGGGGAGGGGACCCAGTACTTC.

This clone appeared once. The genes are TRBV7-9 and TRBJ2-2, with 12 bases identical to TRBD1. Trimming at V came to 5 bases and at J to 6 bases, leaving 10 bases not matched to a gene. Germline CDR1 reads SEHNR; CDR2 reads FQNEAQ (reference sequence). This CDR3 has 17 residues. The CDR3 loop is CASSPPGQGARPGELFF. The CDR3 region has the DNA TGTGCCAGCAGCCCACCGGGACAGGGGGCGAGGCCCGGGGAGCTGTTTTTT.

This chain links TRBV11-3 with TRBJ1-2, with TRBD1 matching over 8 bases. The ends lost 1 base at V and 2 bases at J; junction bases unmatched: 3. This CDR3 is built from 15 residues. In germline, CDR1 is SGHNT, CDR2 YENEEA. Here the CDR3 reads CASSLVRGPNYGYTF. As DNA, the CDR3 is TGTGCCAGCAGCTTAGTCAGGGGGCCCAACTATGGCTACACCTTC.

A single count supports this clone. This chain links TRBV19 with TRBJ2-3; 7 bases line up with TRBD1. This CDR3 is 16 amino acids long. Germline V gene data show CDR1 as LNHDA and CDR2 as SQIVND (reference sequence). J lost 2 bases, V lost 4 bases, and 9 bases had no gene match. CDR3 protein: CASSSARDRLTDTQYF. Here the CDR3 DNA reads TGTGCCAGTAGTAGCGCCCGGGACAGACTCACAGATACGCAGTATTTT.

V and J are TRBV12-2 and TRBJ2-7; the table's D call, TRBD2, was not checked against the DNA. TRBV12-2 is annotated as a pseudogene. This CDR3 is 15 amino acids long. CDR3 in amino acids: CASRPGTSGSGEQYF. CDR3 DNA sequence: TGTGCAAGTCGCCCAGGGACTAGCGGGAGTGGCGAGCAGTACTTC.

The CDR3 sequence: CASGETRDEQFF. The CDR3 DNA sequence: TGTGCCAGCGGCGAGACCCGGGATGAGCAGTTCTTC. V gene TRBV2 combines with J gene TRBJ2-1; no firm D call. There are 12 residues in the CDR3. V dropped 8 bases and J dropped 8 bases, with 13 bases sitting between them. The germline V gene encodes CDR1 SNHLY and CDR2 FYNNEI.

This rearrangement joins TRBV27 to TRBJ1-2, with 8 bases that match TRBD1. This CDR3 region has 18 residues. J gave up 2 bases and V 0 bases, and 11 bases lay outside the gene matches. From germline, CDR1 is MNHEY and CDR2 SMNVEV (reference sequence). CDR3 in amino acids: CASSLSGGRDRRNYGYTF. Written as DNA, the CDR3 is TGTGCCAGCAGTTTATCTGGAGGGCGGGACAGGCGAAACTATGGCTACACCTTC.